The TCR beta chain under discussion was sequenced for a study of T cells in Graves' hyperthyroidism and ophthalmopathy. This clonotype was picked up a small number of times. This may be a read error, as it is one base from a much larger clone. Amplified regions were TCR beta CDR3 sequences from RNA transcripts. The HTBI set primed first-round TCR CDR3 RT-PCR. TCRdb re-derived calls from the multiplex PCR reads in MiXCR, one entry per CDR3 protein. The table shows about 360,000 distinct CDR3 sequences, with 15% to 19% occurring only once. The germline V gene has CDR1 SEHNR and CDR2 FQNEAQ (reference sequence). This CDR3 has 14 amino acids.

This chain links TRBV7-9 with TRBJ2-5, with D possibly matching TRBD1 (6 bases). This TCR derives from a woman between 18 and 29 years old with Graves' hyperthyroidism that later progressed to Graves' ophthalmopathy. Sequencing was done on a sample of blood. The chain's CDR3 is CASSLGQAQGTQYF. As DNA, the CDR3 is TGTGCCAGCAGCTTAGGACAGGCCCAAGGGACCCAGTACTTC.